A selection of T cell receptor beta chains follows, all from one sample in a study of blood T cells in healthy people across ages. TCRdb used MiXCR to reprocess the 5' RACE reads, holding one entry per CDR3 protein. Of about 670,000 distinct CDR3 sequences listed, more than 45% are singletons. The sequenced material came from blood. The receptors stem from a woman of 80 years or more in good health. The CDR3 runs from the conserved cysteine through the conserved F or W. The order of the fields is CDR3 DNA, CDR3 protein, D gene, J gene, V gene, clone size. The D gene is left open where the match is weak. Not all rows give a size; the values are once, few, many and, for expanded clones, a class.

CDR3 DNA: TGTGCCAGCACGGCTAGCGGGAGTAGAGTTAGTTCGGAGGCCCAGTACTTC
CDR3 protein: CASTASGSRVSSEAQYF
D gene: TRBD2
J gene: TRBJ2-7
V gene: TRBV28
clone size: NA

CDR3 DNA: TGCAGTGCTAGAGATCGGGGCGTCCCAGAGACCCAGTACTTC
CDR3 protein: CSARDRGVPETQYF
D gene: NA
J gene: TRBJ2-5
V gene: TRBV20-1
clone size: many

CDR3 DNA: TGCGCCAGCAGCCGGGGAGACAGTTCAACTAATGAAAAACTGTTTTTT
CDR3 protein: CASSRGDSSTNEKLFF
D gene: NA
J gene: TRBJ1-4
V gene: TRBV5-1
clone size: few

CDR3 DNA: TGCAGTGAAGGGGGTGGCTATGGCTACACCTTC
CDR3 protein: CSEGGGYGYTF
D gene: NA
J gene: TRBJ1-2
V gene: TRBV20-1
clone size: NA

CDR3 DNA: TGCAGCGTTGCTGGAGACAGTCCCTCCGCGCAGTACTTC
CDR3 protein: CSVAGDSPSAQYF
D gene: NA
J gene: TRBJ2-7
V gene: TRBV29-1
clone size: many

CDR3 DNA: TGTGCCAGCAGCTTAGGGGGACAGGGGACTTTCTATGGCTACACCTTC
CDR3 protein: CASSLGGQGTFYGYTF
D gene: TRBD1
J gene: TRBJ1-2
V gene: TRBV7-2
clone size: NA

CDR3 DNA: TGCGCCAGCAGCGGACAGGGGGGCACTGAAGCTTTCTTT
CDR3 protein: CASSGQGGTEAFF
D gene: TRBD1
J gene: TRBJ1-1
V gene: TRBV5-1
clone size: few

CDR3 DNA: TGTGCCAGCAGTGAAGGCGGGTCGATCACTGAAGCTTTCTTT
CDR3 protein: CASSEGGSITEAFF
D gene: NA
J gene: TRBJ1-1
V gene: TRBV6-1
clone size: few

CDR3 DNA: TGTGCCAGCAGCTTAGAACAGTTCGTGAATGAGCAGTTCTTC
CDR3 protein: CASSLEQFVNEQFF
D gene: NA
J gene: TRBJ2-1
V gene: TRBV7-2
clone size: many

CDR3 DNA: TGTGCCAGCAGTTCTGGGACTAGCGCGGCAGGGGGCGAGCAGTACTTC
CDR3 protein: CASSSGTSAAGGEQYF
D gene: TRBD2
J gene: TRBJ2-7
V gene: TRBV27
clone size: NA

CDR3 DNA: TGTGCCAGCAGTGTACAGAGTAGGCAGCCCCAGCATTTT
CDR3 protein: CASSVQSRQPQHF
D gene: NA
J gene: TRBJ1-5
V gene: TRBV2
clone size: NA

CDR3 DNA: TGCAGTGCCCCGAACCTGGGACAGGGAGATCGCGGCTACACCTTC
CDR3 protein: CSAPNLGQGDRGYTF
D gene: TRBD1
J gene: TRBJ1-2
V gene: TRBV20-1
clone size: NA

CDR3 DNA: TGTGCCAGCAGCCGCCACATCGGGGAGCTGTTTTTT
CDR3 protein: CASSRHIGELFF
D gene: NA
J gene: TRBJ2-2
V gene: TRBV7-9
clone size: NA

CDR3 DNA: TGCAGCGTAGTTGAGGGTCCAGACCAAGAGACCCAGTACTTC
CDR3 protein: CSVVEGPDQETQYF
D gene: NA
J gene: TRBJ2-5
V gene: TRBV29-1
clone size: NA

CDR3 DNA: TGCAGTGCTAGAGAGGCTAGCTGGTACAATGTGCAGTTCTTC
CDR3 protein: CSAREASWYNVQFF
D gene: NA
J gene: TRBJ2-1
V gene: TRBV20-1
clone size: NA

CDR3 DNA: TGTGCCAGCAGTCCCCCACAGGGCGCTGGGGCCAACGTCCTGACTTTC
CDR3 protein: CASSPPQGAGANVLTF
D gene: NA
J gene: TRBJ2-6
V gene: TRBV27
clone size: once

CDR3 DNA: TGCAGCGCTAGGATGGGACAGATTAACACCGGGGAGCTGTTTTTT
CDR3 protein: CSARMGQINTGELFF
D gene: TRBD1
J gene: TRBJ2-2
V gene: TRBV29-1
clone size: NA

CDR3 DNA: TGTGCCACCTACTCTCCAATTCAACCCTACGAGCAGTACTTC
CDR3 protein: CATYSPIQPYEQYF
D gene: NA
J gene: TRBJ2-7
V gene: TRBV27
clone size: once

CDR3 DNA: TGTGCCAGCAGATATGACACTAACACCGGGGAGCTGTTTTTT
CDR3 protein: CASRYDTNTGELFF
D gene: NA
J gene: TRBJ2-2
V gene: TRBV6-5
clone size: many

CDR3 DNA: TGTGCCAGCAGCCAGCTGGGCAGGAGGAATAGGGACACTGAAGCTTTCTTT
CDR3 protein: CASSQLGRRNRDTEAFF
D gene: NA
J gene: TRBJ1-1
V gene: TRBV14
clone size: few

CDR3 DNA: TGCGCCAGCAGCTTGGGGGGGTACTCCTACGAGCAGTACTTC
CDR3 protein: CASSLGGYSYEQYF
D gene: TRBD2
J gene: TRBJ2-7
V gene: TRBV27
clone size: many

CDR3 DNA: TGTGCCAGCAGTTACTCGGGGGGCTATCAGCCCCAGCATTTT
CDR3 protein: CASSYSGGYQPQHF
D gene: NA
J gene: TRBJ1-5
V gene: TRBV6-2/TRBV6-3
clone size: NA

CDR3 DNA: TGTGCCAGCAGCGTAGCCGACGACAGGATGAAAGCTTTCTTT
CDR3 protein: CASSVADDRMKAFF
D gene: NA
J gene: TRBJ1-1
V gene: TRBV9
clone size: NA

CDR3 DNA: TGTGCCAGCAGTGAATCCCATTGGACCCCCAATGAGCAGTTCTTC
CDR3 protein: CASSESHWTPNEQFF
D gene: NA
J gene: TRBJ2-1
V gene: TRBV25-1
clone size: NA

CDR3 DNA: TGTGCCAGCAGCGTAGTGGAAGATTCCTACAATGAGCAGTTCTTC
CDR3 protein: CASSVVEDSYNEQFF
D gene: NA
J gene: TRBJ2-1
V gene: TRBV9
clone size: many

CDR3 DNA: TGTGCCACCAGCCAACTAGCGGGAGTAGCTGATGAGCAGTTCTTC
CDR3 protein: CATSQLAGVADEQFF
D gene: TRBD2
J gene: TRBJ2-1
V gene: TRBV15
clone size: NA

CDR3 DNA: TGTGCCAGCAGCCGTTATGGGGGTGGGAGCCTTACTTCCTACGAGCAGTACTTC
CDR3 protein: CASSRYGGGSLTSYEQYF
D gene: NA
J gene: TRBJ2-7
V gene: TRBV27
clone size: NA

CDR3 DNA: TGTGCCAGCAGTCCCGGGACAGGGGGACGGGAGACCCAGTACTTC
CDR3 protein: CASSPGTGGRETQYF
D gene: TRBD1
J gene: TRBJ2-5
V gene: TRBV28
clone size: NA

CDR3 DNA: TGCAGTGCTAGAGGGCAGGGAGTGAACACTGAAGCTTTCTTT
CDR3 protein: CSARGQGVNTEAFF
D gene: NA
J gene: TRBJ1-1
V gene: TRBV20-1
clone size: many

CDR3 DNA: TGCGCCAGCAGCCAGGACAGGGAGCAGTACTTC
CDR3 protein: CASSQDREQYF
D gene: TRBD1
J gene: TRBJ2-5
V gene: TRBV4-1
clone size: NA

CDR3 DNA: TGCAGTGCTAGGAAAGAAAACGGCTTCACCGGGGAGCTGTTTTTT
CDR3 protein: CSARKENGFTGELFF
D gene: NA
J gene: TRBJ2-2
V gene: TRBV20-1
clone size: NA

CDR3 DNA: TGTGCCAGCAGTGGACAGGCCGGAGGAGCAGATGCGCAGTATTTT
CDR3 protein: CASSGQAGGADAQYF
D gene: TRBD1
J gene: TRBJ2-3
V gene: TRBV12-3/TRBV12-4
clone size: NA

CDR3 DNA: TGTGCCATCAGGGGACAGGTTAATTCACCCCTCCACTTT
CDR3 protein: CAIRGQVNSPLHF
D gene: TRBD1
J gene: TRBJ1-6
V gene: TRBV10-3
clone size: many

CDR3 DNA: TGTGCCAGCAGCGTATCCGGCAGCACTAACTATGGCTACACCTTC
CDR3 protein: CASSVSGSTNYGYTF
D gene: NA
J gene: TRBJ1-2
V gene: TRBV9
clone size: NA

CDR3 DNA: TGCGCCAGCAGCTTGGTTACCCGGGAGACCCAGTACTTC
CDR3 protein: CASSLVTRETQYF
D gene: NA
J gene: TRBJ2-5
V gene: TRBV5-1
clone size: many

CDR3 DNA: TGTGCCAGCAGTTTGTTTGACACCACTGAAGCTTTCTTT
CDR3 protein: CASSLFDTTEAFF
D gene: NA
J gene: TRBJ1-1
V gene: TRBV12-3/TRBV12-4
clone size: NA

CDR3 DNA: TGTGCCATCAGTGCTCAGCGGGGGAGCACAGATACGCAGTATTTT
CDR3 protein: CAISAQRGSTDTQYF
D gene: TRBD2
J gene: TRBJ2-3
V gene: TRBV10-3
clone size: many

CDR3 DNA: TGTGCCAGCAGTGAAGAGAACGAAAAACTGTTTTTT
CDR3 protein: CASSEENEKLFF
D gene: NA
J gene: TRBJ1-4
V gene: TRBV2
clone size: few

CDR3 DNA: TGTGCCAGCAACACCCAGGGGCAGGGAAGCAATGAGCAGTTCTTC
CDR3 protein: CASNTQGQGSNEQFF
D gene: NA
J gene: TRBJ2-1
V gene: TRBV11-2
clone size: once

CDR3 DNA: TGTGCCAGCAGTGGTGCGGGGGGGCCGACAGATACGCAGTATTTT
CDR3 protein: CASSGAGGPTDTQYF
D gene: TRBD2
J gene: TRBJ2-3
V gene: TRBV7-3
clone size: many

CDR3 DNA: TGTGCCGGGAGTAAACAGGAGATGAAGACCCAGTACTTC
CDR3 protein: CAGSKQEMKTQYF
D gene: NA
J gene: TRBJ2-5
V gene: TRBV30
clone size: NA

CDR3 DNA: TGTGCCAGCAGGCGGGCGGGACTAGCGTCTTACAATGAGCAGTTCTTC
CDR3 protein: CASRRAGLASYNEQFF
D gene: TRBD2
J gene: TRBJ2-1
V gene: TRBV6-5
clone size: NA

CDR3 DNA: TGTGCCAGCAGGTGGAGAGAATCCTACGAGCAGTACTTC
CDR3 protein: CASRWRESYEQYF
D gene: NA
J gene: TRBJ2-7
V gene: TRBV2
clone size: NA

CDR3 DNA: TGCAGCGTTATGAGGGGTAGGGAGACCCAGTACTTC
CDR3 protein: CSVMRGRETQYF
D gene: NA
J gene: TRBJ2-5
V gene: TRBV29-1
clone size: NA

CDR3 DNA: TGCGCCAGCAGCTTGGAACGGGGAGACTACGAGCAGTACTTC
CDR3 protein: CASSLERGDYEQYF
D gene: NA
J gene: TRBJ2-7
V gene: TRBV5-1
clone size: many

CDR3 DNA: TGCGCCAGCAGCGATGGGACGGATTACGAGCAGTACTTC
CDR3 protein: CASSDGTDYEQYF
D gene: NA
J gene: TRBJ2-7
V gene: TRBV5-1
clone size: few

CDR3 DNA: TGTACCAGCAGTACCTCCTACGCTAGCGGGAGGAGCTCCTACAATGAGCAGTTCTTC
CDR3 protein: CTSSTSYASGRSSYNEQFF
D gene: TRBD2
J gene: TRBJ2-1
V gene: TRBV12-3/TRBV12-4
clone size: NA

CDR3 DNA: TGCGCCAGCAGCCGTTCTAGCGGGATCGCCGCGTACAATGAGCAGTTCTTC
CDR3 protein: CASSRSSGIAAYNEQFF
D gene: TRBD2
J gene: TRBJ2-1
V gene: TRBV5-1
clone size: many

CDR3 DNA: TGTGCCAGCCTGGACAGGGATATCCTTCACTTCACAGATACGCAGTATTTT
CDR3 protein: CASLDRDILHFTDTQYF
D gene: TRBD1
J gene: TRBJ2-3
V gene: TRBV6-1
clone size: once

CDR3 DNA: TGCAGCGTTGAAACGTACCTCTACGAGCAGTACTTC
CDR3 protein: CSVETYLYEQYF
D gene: NA
J gene: TRBJ2-7
V gene: TRBV29-1
clone size: NA

CDR3 DNA: TGCGCCAGCAGCCAATCCCTAGTGGCCTACGAGCAGTACTTC
CDR3 protein: CASSQSLVAYEQYF
D gene: NA
J gene: TRBJ2-7
V gene: TRBV4-1
clone size: many

CDR3 DNA: TGTGCCAGCAGGGGACTAGCGGGAGAGGGAACCGGGGAGCTGTTTTTT
CDR3 protein: CASRGLAGEGTGELFF
D gene: TRBD2
J gene: TRBJ2-2
V gene: TRBV12-3/TRBV12-4
clone size: NA

CDR3 DNA: TGTGCCATCAGTGAGTCCTCACAGGGGGCGAGGAATGAGCAGTTCTTC
CDR3 protein: CAISESSQGARNEQFF
D gene: TRBD1
J gene: TRBJ2-1
V gene: TRBV10-3
clone size: NA

CDR3 DNA: TGTGCCAGCAGCCAAGTAGGGGGGCGCGGCGAGCAGTACTTC
CDR3 protein: CASSQVGGRGEQYF
D gene: NA
J gene: TRBJ2-7
V gene: TRBV3-1
clone size: NA

CDR3 DNA: TGTGCCAGCTCATTGGGACAGGGGCTCCTAATTCATCCCCAGCATTTT
CDR3 protein: CASSLGQGLLIHPQHF
D gene: TRBD1
J gene: TRBJ1-5
V gene: TRBV18
clone size: NA

CDR3 DNA: TGTGCCAGCAGCCCGTGGGTAGGAGATACGCAGTATTTT
CDR3 protein: CASSPWVGDTQYF
D gene: NA
J gene: TRBJ2-3
V gene: TRBV11-2
clone size: once

CDR3 DNA: TGTGCCAGCAGCTTCGGACTAAAGTTCAATGAGCAGTTCTTC
CDR3 protein: CASSFGLKFNEQFF
D gene: NA
J gene: TRBJ2-1
V gene: TRBV7-2
clone size: few

CDR3 DNA: TGTGCCAGCAGCTTGGAACGGGGGGCGTCCACAGATACGCAGTATTTT
CDR3 protein: CASSLERGASTDTQYF
D gene: NA
J gene: TRBJ2-3
V gene: TRBV5-6
clone size: once

CDR3 DNA: TGTGCCATCAGTGAGGGCAGATGGGGGGAGACCCAGTACTTC
CDR3 protein: CAISEGRWGETQYF
D gene: NA
J gene: TRBJ2-5
V gene: TRBV10-3
clone size: many